These 19 T cell receptor beta chains originate from one sample sequenced in a study of cytomegalovirus exposure and HLA in healthy donors. The PCR made use of 60 Vbeta and 13 Jbeta primers. Only in-frame clones appear in the TCRdb table, and some are missing; sequencing was by immunoSEQ multiplex PCR. The repertoire holds 90,000 to 150,000 clones, with roughly 77% as singletons. The sequenced sample consisted of PBMCs. The receptors were sampled from a man in his fifties or sixties in good health and CMV-seropositive.

The gene calls are TRBV9 and TRBJ2-7; a weak D match, TRBD2 (6 bases). With 3 bases removed from V and 0 bases from J, the gap between germline ends came to 22 bases. The CDR3 contains 18 residues. Germline-derived CDR1 and CDR2 are SGDLS and YYNGEE. The CDR3 DNA follows: TGTGCCAGCAGCGGTTCCCGGGATAGCGGTACCGTCTCCTACGAGCAGTACTTC. Protein sequence: CASSGSRDSGTVSYEQYF.

The chain carries TRBV2 and TRBJ1-5; TRBD1 agrees at 8 bases. The CDR3 covers 14 residues. Germline CDR1 reads SNHLY; CDR2 reads FYNNEI. V gave up 6 bases and J gave up 6 bases; unmatched junction bases: 7. CDR3 protein: CASRMDRVGQPQHF. The CDR3 bases are TGTGCCAGCAGAATGGACAGGGTGGGTCAGCCCCAGCATTTT.

This chain links TRBV19 with TRBJ2-2, with TRBD2 matching 9 bases. The V gene end was trimmed by 7 bases and the J gene end by 4 bases; junction bases not matched to a gene: 7. This CDR3 has 15 amino acids. CDR1 LNHDA and CDR2 SQIVND come from the germline V gene (reference sequence). CDR3 protein: CASTPLAGSTGELFF. Here the CDR3 DNA reads TGTGCCAGTACCCCCCTAGCGGGAAGCACCGGGGAGCTGTTTTTT.

The chain links TRBV4-1 to TRBJ1-4; D is unresolved. Between the trimmed V and J ends, which lost 0 bases and 8 bases, there was a span of 10 bases. This CDR3 is 14 amino acids long. The germline V gene encodes CDR1 MGHRA and CDR2 YSYEKL. The CDR3 is CASSQDWATEKLFF. CDR3 in DNA: TGCGCCAGCAGCCAAGATTGGGCGACGGAAAAACTGTTTTTT.

This clone was recorded a few times. V is TRBV6-1 and J is TRBJ1-2, with D uncertain. This CDR3 is 14 amino acids long. Trimming removed 10 bases at V and 3 bases at J, with 18 bases between. Germline V gene sequence: CDR1 MNHNS, CDR2 SASEGT. The CDR3 bases are TGTGCCATTAGACTCCTGAACCTAGACTATGGCTACACCTTC. Its protein product is CAIRLLNLDYGYTF.

CDR3 loop: CASSPLQTSGGTEQYF. The CDR3 nucleotides read TGTGCCAGCAGCCCTCTCCAAACTAGCGGTGGAACCGAGCAGTACTTC. The chain is built from TRBV7-9 and TRBJ2-7; 8 bases fit TRBD2. Trimming removed 5 bases from V and 6 bases from J; junction bases left unmatched: 15. CDR1 and CDR2 (germline): SEHNR, FQNEAQ (reference sequence). CDR3 length equals 16 residues. The full variable domain, rest sourced from reference TRBV7-9 and TRBJ2-7, is DTGVSQNPRHKITKRGQNVTFRCDPISEHNRLYWYRQTLGQGPEFLTYFQNEAQLEKSRLLSDRFSAERPKGSFSTLEIQRTEQGDSAMYLCASSPLQTSGGTEQYFGPGTRLTVT.

The rearrangement uses TRBV7-9 and TRBJ1-1, with D perhaps matching TRBD1 (6 bases). This CDR3 comprises 12 residues. Germline CDR1 SEHNR, CDR2 FQNEAQ (reference sequence). The V end was cut by 3 bases, the J end by 11 bases, with 13 bases between. CDR3 in amino acids: CASSLKGGSAFF. CDR3 DNA: TGTGCCAGCAGCTTGAAAGGGGGTTCGGCTTTCTTT.

The rearrangement joins TRBV5-1 to TRBJ2-2; 7 nucleotides align to TRBD1. The length of the CDR3 is 13 residues. V lost 4 bases and J lost 5; bases outside the gene matches: 2. Germline V CDR1 and CDR2: SGHRS, YFSETQ. The CDR3 is CASSPGQTGELFF. Here the CDR3 DNA reads TGCGCCAGCAGCCCGGGACAGACCGGGGAGCTGTTTTTT.

The chain recombines TRBV10-3 with TRBJ1-2; D is unclear. Trimming removed 2 bases at V and 7 bases at J, with 8 bases between. This CDR3 comprises 12 residues. The V gene's germline CDR1 is ENHRY and CDR2 SYGVKD. As DNA, the CDR3 is TGTGCCATCAGTGAGAGCGGGCCTGGCTACACCTTC. It codes for CAISESGPGYTF.

The V call is TRBV11-1, the J call TRBJ1-5; D remains unclear. This CDR3 is 12 amino acids long. CDR1 is SGHAT and CDR2 is FQDESV in the germline V gene (reference sequence). V lost 6 bases, J lost 6 bases, and 9 bases lay in between. Here the CDR3 DNA reads TGTGCCAGCAGGAGGGCCGCTCAGCCCCAGCATTTT. Amino acids: CASRRAAQPQHF.

This chain links TRBV5-1 with TRBJ1-2; 8 bases match TRBD1. Germline V gene data show CDR1 as SGHRS and CDR2 as YFSETQ. V dropped 4 bases and J dropped 5; count of bases not matched to a gene: 10. The CDR3 sequence is 15 residues long. DNA for the CDR3: TGCGCCAGCAGCCCCCTACAGGGGGGAGGTTATGGCTACACCTTC. Residues: CASSPLQGGGYGYTF. Full variable domain (remainder filled in from reference TRBV5-1 and TRBJ1-2): KAGVTQTPRYLIKTRGQQVTLSCSPISGHRSVSWYQQTPGQGLQFLFEYFSETQRNKGNFPGRFSGRQFSNSRSEMNVSTLELGDSALYLCASSPLQGGGYGYTFGSGTRLTVV.

This chain links TRBV30 with TRBJ1-5, with 10 bases identical to TRBD1. Germline CDR1 reads GTSNPN; CDR2 reads SVGIG (reference sequence). The CDR3 consists of 15 residues. V dropped 2 bases and J dropped 9; count of bases not matched to a gene: 10. This CDR3 reads CAWSLRDRGLLPQHF. The CDR3 DNA is TGTGCCTGGAGTTTGCGGGACAGGGGTTTGTTGCCCCAGCATTTT.

CDR3 nucleotide sequence: TGTGCCAGTACCCATTGGGGAAGGGAGTCCTACGAGCAGTACTTC. This sequence encodes CASTHWGRESYEQYF. The V gene is TRBV2, the J gene TRBJ2-7; D perhaps matches TRBD2 (5 bases). Germline-derived CDR1 and CDR2 are SNHLY and FYNNEI. The V gene lost 9 bases and the J gene lost 1 base, with 19 bases spanning the gap. CDR3 length: 15 amino acids.

The chain has TRBV19 and TRBJ1-5; 8 bases are shared with TRBD1. The germline V gene has CDR1 LNHDA and CDR2 SQIVND (reference sequence). CDR3 length equals 14 residues. The V and J ends lost 4 bases and 6 bases, in that order; junction bases with no gene match: 5. The DNA for the CDR3 is TGTGCCAGTAGTACGGTGGACAGGGTTCAGCCCCAGCATTTT. Translating gives CASSTVDRVQPQHF.

V and J are TRBV5-4 and TRBJ2-7, with 7 nucleotides matching TRBD1. V gave up 4 bases and J gave up 0 bases; unmatched junction bases: 4. Germline V gene lookup returns CDR1 SGHNT and CDR2 YYREEE (reference sequence). This CDR3 has 14 amino acids. CDR3 amino acids: CASSMTGNSYEQYF. The CDR3 region has the DNA TGTGCCAGCAGCATGACAGGGAACTCCTACGAGCAGTACTTC.

The chain has TRBV5-4 and TRBJ1-6; weak D call: TRBD1 (6 bases). Trimming removed 0 bases from V and 6 bases from J, with 19 bases in between. Per germline, CDR1 SGHNT and CDR2 YYREEE (reference sequence). This CDR3 contains 18 residues. CDR3 in amino acids: CASSLGLEQGASNSPLHF. Here the CDR3 DNA reads TGTGCCAGCAGCTTGGGGCTGGAACAGGGCGCTTCTAATTCACCCCTCCACTTT. Supplemented by reference TRBV5-4 and TRBJ1-6, the full variable domain reads ETGVTQSPTHLIKTRGQQVTLRCSSQSGHNTVSWYQQALGQGPQFIFQYYREEENGRGNFPPRFSGLQFPNYSSELNVNALELDDSALYLCASSLGLEQGASNSPLHFGNGTRLTVT.

The chain uses TRBV6-1 and TRBJ2-7; 10 bases are shared with TRBD1. CDR1 MNHNS and CDR2 SASEGT come from the germline V gene. Losses at the gene ends were 3 bases for V and 2 bases for J; bases not matched to a gene: 4. This CDR3 comprises 15 residues. The CDR3 loop is CASSDRTGGPYEQYF. CDR3 nucleotides: TGTGCCAGCAGTGATCGGACAGGGGGACCCTACGAGCAGTACTTC.

There are a few counts of this clone. The genes are TRBV19 and TRBJ1-2, with 9 bases aligning to TRBD1. The CDR3 has 16 amino acids. The trim removed 2 bases at V and 2 bases at J, leaving 6 bases unmatched. The germline V gene has CDR1 LNHDA and CDR2 SQIVND (reference sequence). The CDR3 DNA sequence: TGTGCCAGTAGTATACTAGGGACAGGGAAAAACTATGGCTACACCTTC. This sequence encodes CASSILGTGKNYGYTF.

This clone was recorded only once. The chain couples TRBV19 to TRBJ1-1; D remains unclear. There are 12 residues in the CDR3. Germline CDR1 and CDR2: LNHDA and SQIVND (reference sequence). V was trimmed by 10 bases and J by 1 base, leaving 10 bases between them. The CDR3 bases are TGTGCCACAACCGGAGGGAACACTGAAGCTTTCTTT. Protein: CATTGGNTEAFF.